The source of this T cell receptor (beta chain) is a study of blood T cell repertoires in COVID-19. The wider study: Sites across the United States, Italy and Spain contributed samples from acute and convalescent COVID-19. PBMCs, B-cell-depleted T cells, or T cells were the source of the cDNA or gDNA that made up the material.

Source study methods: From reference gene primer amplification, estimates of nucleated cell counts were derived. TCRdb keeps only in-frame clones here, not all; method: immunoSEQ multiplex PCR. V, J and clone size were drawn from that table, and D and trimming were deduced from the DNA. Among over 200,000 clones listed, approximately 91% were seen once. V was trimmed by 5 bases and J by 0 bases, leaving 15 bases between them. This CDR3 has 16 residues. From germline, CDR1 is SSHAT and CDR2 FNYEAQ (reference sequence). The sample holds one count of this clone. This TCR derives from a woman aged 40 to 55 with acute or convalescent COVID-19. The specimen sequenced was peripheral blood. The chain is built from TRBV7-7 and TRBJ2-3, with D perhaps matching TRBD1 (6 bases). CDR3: CASSPGTLVSTDTQYF. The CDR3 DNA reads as TGTGCCAGCAGCCCCGGGACATTAGTTAGCACAGATACGCAGTATTTT. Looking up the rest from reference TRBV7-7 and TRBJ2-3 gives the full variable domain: GAGVSQSPRYKVTKRGQDVTLRCDPISSHATLYWYQQALGQGPEFLTYFNYEAQPDKSGLPSDRFSAERPEGSISTLTIQRTEQRDSAMYRCASSPGTLVSTDTQYFGPGTRLTVL.